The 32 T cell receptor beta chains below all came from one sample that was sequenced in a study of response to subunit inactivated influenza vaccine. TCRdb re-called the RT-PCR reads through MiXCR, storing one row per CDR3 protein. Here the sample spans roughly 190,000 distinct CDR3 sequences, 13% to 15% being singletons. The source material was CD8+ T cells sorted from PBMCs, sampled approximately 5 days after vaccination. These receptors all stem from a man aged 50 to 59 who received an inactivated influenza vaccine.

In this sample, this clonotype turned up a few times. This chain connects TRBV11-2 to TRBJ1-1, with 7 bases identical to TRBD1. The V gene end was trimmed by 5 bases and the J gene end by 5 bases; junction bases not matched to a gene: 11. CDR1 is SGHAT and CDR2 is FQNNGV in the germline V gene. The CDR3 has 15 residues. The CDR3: CASSPTAGGLTEAFF. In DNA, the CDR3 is TGTGCCAGCAGCCCAACCGCAGGGGGATTGACTGAAGCTTTCTTT.

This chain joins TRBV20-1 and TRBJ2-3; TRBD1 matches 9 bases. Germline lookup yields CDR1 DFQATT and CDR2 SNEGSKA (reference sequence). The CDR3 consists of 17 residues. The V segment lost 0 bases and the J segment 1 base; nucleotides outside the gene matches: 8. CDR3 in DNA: TGCAGTGCTAGAGATAAAAGGGACAGGGCTCGCACAGATACGCAGTATTTT. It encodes CSARDKRDRARTDTQYF.

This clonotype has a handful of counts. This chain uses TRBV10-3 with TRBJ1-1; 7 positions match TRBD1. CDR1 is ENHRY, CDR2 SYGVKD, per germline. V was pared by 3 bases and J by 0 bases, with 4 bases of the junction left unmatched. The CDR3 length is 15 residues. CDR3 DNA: TGTGCCATCAGTGACAGGGGGGGATTGAACACTGAAGCTTTCTTT. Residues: CAISDRGGLNTEAFF.

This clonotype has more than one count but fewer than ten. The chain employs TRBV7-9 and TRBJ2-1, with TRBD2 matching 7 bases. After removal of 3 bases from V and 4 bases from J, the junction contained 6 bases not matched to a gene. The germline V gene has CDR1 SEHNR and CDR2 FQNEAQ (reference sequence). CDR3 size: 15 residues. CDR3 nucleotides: TGTGCCAGCAGCTTTACCAGCGGGGATTACAATGAGCAGTTCTTC. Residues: CASSFTSGDYNEQFF.

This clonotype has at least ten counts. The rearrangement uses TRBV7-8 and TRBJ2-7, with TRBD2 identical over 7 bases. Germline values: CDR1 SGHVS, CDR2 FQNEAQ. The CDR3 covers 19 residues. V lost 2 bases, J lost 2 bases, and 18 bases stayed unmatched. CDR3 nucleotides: TGTGCCAGCAGCTTAAATAGGATTCGTTTGGCGGGGGAGGCCTACGAGCAGTACTTC. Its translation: CASSLNRIRLAGEAYEQYF.

The CDR3 DNA is TGTGCCAGCAGCTTAACCCCCGGGTCCATTCAGTACTTC. The encoded protein is CASSLTPGSIQYF. The V and J genes are TRBV7-3 and TRBJ2-4; D remains unclear. V dropped 0 bases and J dropped 9 bases, with 9 bases sitting between them. Germline lookup yields CDR1 SGHTA and CDR2 FQGTGA. The CDR3 runs 13 residues.

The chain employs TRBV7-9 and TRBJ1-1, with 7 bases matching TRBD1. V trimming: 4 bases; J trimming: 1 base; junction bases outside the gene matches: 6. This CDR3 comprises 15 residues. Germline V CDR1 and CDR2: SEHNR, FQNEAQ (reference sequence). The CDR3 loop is CASSSTGERNTEAFF. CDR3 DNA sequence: TGTGCCAGCAGCTCCACAGGGGAGAGGAACACTGAAGCTTTCTTT.

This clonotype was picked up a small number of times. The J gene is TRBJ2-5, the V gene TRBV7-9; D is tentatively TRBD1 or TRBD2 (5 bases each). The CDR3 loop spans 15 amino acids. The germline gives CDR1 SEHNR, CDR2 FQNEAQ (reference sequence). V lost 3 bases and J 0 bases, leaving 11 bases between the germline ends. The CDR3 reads CASSLGRSNQETQYF. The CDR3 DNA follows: TGTGCCAGCAGCTTGGGACGGAGTAACCAAGAGACCCAGTACTTC.

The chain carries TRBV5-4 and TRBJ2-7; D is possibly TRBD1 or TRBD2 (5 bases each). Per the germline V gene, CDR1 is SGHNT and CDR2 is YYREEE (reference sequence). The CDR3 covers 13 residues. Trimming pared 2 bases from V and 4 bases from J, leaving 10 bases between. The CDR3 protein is CASSFGEGYEQYF. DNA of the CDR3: TGTGCCAGCAGCTTTGGTGAGGGGTACGAGCAGTACTTC.

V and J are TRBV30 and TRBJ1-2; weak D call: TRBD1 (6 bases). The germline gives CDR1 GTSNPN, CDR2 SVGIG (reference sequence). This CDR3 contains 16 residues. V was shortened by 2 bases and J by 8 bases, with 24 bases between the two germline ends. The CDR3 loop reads CAWSTPNDRLRRGYTF. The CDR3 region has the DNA TGTGCCTGGAGTACCCCTAACGACAGGCTTCGGCGCGGCTACACCTTC.

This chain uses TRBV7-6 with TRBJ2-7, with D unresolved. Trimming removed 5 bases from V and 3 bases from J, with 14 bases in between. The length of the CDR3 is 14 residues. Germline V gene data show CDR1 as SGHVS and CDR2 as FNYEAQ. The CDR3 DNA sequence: TGTGCCAGCAGCGCAGCCCTTACAAGCTACGAGCAGTACTTC. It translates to CASSAALTSYEQYF.

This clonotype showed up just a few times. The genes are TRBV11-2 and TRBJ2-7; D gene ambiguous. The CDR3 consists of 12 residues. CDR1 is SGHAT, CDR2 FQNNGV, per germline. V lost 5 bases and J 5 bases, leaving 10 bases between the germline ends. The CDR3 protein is CASSPGGDEQYF. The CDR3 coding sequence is TGTGCCAGCAGCCCCGGTGGGGACGAGCAGTACTTC. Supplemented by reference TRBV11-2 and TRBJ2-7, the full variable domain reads EAGVAQSPRYKIIEKRQSVAFWCNPISGHATLYWYQQILGQGPKLLIQFQNNGVVDDSQLPKDRFSAERLKGVDSTLKIQPAKLEDSAVYLCASSPGGDEQYFGPGTRLTVT.

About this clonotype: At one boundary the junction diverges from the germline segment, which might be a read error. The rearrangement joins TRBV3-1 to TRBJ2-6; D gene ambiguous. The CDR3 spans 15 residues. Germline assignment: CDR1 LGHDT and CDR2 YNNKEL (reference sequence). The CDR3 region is CASSQDATGTNVLTF. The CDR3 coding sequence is TGTGCCAGCAGCCAAGACGCTACTGGGACCAACGTCCTGACTTTC.

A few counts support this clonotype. The CDR3 sequence: CASSTEVEGEKLFF. The CDR3 DNA is TGTGCCAGCAGCACAGAAGTGGAAGGTGAAAAACTGTTTTTT. J is TRBJ1-4 and V is TRBV12-3 or TRBV12-4; D unresolved. Trimming removed 6 bases from V and 7 bases from J, with 15 bases in between. The CDR3 spans 14 residues.

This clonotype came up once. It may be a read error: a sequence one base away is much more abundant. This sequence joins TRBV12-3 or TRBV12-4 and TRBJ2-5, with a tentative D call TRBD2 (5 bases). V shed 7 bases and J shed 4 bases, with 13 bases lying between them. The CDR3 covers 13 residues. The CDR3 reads CASTSDFRETQYF. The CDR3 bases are TGTGCCAGCACCTCGGACTTCCGAGAGACCCAGTACTTC.

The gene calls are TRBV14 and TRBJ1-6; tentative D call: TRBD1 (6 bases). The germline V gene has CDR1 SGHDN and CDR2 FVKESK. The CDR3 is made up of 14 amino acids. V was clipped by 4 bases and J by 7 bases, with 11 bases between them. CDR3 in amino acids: CASSRGQRNSPLHF. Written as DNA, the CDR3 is TGTGCCAGCAGCCGAGGACAGCGCAATTCACCCCTCCACTTT.

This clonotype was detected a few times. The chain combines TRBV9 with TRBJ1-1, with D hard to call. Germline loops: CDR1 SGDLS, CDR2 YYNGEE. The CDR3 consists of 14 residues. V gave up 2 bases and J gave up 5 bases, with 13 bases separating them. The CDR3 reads CASSVKFSGTEAFF. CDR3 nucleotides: TGTGCCAGCAGCGTCAAATTTTCTGGGACTGAAGCTTTCTTT.

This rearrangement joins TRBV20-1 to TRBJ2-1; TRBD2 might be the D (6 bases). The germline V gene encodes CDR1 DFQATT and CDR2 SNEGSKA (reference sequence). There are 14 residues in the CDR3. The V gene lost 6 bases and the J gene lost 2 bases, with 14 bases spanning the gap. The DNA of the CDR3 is TGCAGTGCCACTCTGGAGGGACCCTACAATGAGCAGTTCTTC. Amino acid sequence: CSATLEGPYNEQFF.

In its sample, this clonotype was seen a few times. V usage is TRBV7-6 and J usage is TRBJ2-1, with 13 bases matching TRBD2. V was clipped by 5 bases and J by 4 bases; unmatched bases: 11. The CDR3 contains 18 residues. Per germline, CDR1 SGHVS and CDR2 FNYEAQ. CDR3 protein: CASSKGFQGLAGYNEQFF. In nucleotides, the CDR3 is TGTGCCAGCAGCAAAGGGTTCCAGGGACTAGCGGGATACAATGAGCAGTTCTTC.

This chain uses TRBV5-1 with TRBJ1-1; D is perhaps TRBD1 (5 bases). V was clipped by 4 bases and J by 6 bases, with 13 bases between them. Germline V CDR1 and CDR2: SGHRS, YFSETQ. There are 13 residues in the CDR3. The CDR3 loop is CASSPWGGAEAFF. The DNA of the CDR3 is TGCGCCAGCAGCCCCTGGGGAGGGGCTGAAGCTTTCTTT.

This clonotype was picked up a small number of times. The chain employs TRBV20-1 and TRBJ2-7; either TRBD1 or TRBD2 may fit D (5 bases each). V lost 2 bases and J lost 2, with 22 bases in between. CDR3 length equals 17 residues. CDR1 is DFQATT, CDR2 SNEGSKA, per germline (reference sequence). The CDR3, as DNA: TGCAGTGCTAGACCTTTATACCGGGACGTAGTGGCCTACGAGCAGTACTTC. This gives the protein CSARPLYRDVVAYEQYF.

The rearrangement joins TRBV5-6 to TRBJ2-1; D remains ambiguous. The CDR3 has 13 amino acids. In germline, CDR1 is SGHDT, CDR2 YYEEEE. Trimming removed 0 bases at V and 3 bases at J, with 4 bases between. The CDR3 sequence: CASSLAIYNEQFF. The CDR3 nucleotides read TGTGCCAGCAGCTTGGCCATCTACAATGAGCAGTTCTTC.

The CDR3 sequence: CASSPMTVSYEQYF. The CDR3 DNA sequence: TGTGCCAGCAGCCCGATGACGGTCTCCTACGAGCAGTACTTC. The V call is TRBV7-6, the J call TRBJ2-7; D not certain. Trimming removed 5 bases from V and 0 bases from J, with 11 bases in between. CDR1 and CDR2 from the germline V gene are SGHVS and FNYEAQ. The CDR3 is made up of 14 amino acids.

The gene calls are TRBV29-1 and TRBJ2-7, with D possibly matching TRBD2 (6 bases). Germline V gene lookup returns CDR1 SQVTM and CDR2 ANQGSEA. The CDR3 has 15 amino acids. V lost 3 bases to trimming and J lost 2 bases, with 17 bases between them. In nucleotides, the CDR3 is TGCAGCGTTGAGTTGCGCCGGGAGAAAGCCTACGAGCAGTACTTC. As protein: CSVELRREKAYEQYF.

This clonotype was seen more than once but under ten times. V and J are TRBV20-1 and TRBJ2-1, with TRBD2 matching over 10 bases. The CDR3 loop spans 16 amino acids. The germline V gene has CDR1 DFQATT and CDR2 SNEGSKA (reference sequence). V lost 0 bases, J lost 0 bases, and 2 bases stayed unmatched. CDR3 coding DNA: TGCAGTGCTAGAGACGGACTAGCGGCCTCCTACAATGAGCAGTTCTTC. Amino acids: CSARDGLAASYNEQFF.

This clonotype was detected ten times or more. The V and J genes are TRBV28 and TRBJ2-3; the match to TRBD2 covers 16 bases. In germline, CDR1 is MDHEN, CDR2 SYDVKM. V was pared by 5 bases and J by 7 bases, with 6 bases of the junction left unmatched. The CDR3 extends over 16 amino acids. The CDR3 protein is CASSPGLAGGHYTQYF. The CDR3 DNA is TGTGCCAGCAGTCCGGGACTAGCGGGAGGGCATTATACGCAGTATTTT.

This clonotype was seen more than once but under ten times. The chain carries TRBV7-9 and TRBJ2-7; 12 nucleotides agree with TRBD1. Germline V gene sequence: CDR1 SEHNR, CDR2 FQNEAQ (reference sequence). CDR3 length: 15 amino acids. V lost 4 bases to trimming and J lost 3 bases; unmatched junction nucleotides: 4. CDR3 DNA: TGTGCCAGCAGCTACCGGGACAGGGGGCTCTACGAGCAGTACTTC. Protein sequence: CASSYRDRGLYEQYF.

For the CDR3, the DNA is TGTGCCAGCAGCTTACTCTCAGAGTCCTACCAAGAGACCCAGTACTTC. Its protein is CASSLLSESYQETQYF. This chain joins TRBV7-9 and TRBJ2-5; D ambiguous. The V gene's germline CDR1 is SEHNR and CDR2 FQNEAQ (reference sequence). The V gene lost 2 bases and the J gene lost 0 bases, with 13 bases spanning the gap. The CDR3 runs to 16 residues.

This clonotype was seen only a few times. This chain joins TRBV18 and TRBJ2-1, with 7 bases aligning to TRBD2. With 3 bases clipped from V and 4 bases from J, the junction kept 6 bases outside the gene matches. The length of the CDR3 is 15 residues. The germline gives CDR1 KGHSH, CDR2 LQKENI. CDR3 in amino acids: CASSPGGLPYNEQFF. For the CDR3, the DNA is TGTGCCAGCTCACCCGGGGGACTACCTTACAATGAGCAGTTCTTC.

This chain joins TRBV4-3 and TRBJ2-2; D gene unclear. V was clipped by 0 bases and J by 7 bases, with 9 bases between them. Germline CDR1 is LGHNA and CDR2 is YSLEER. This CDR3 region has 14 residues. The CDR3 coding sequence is TGCGCCAGCAGCCAAGATCGTCGAGACGGGGAGCTGTTTTTT. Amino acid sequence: CASSQDRRDGELFF.

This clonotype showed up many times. DNA for the CDR3: TGTGCCAGCAGTTTGCAGGGGGCAGGCAATGAGCAGTTCTTC. The encoded protein is CASSLQGAGNEQFF. This rearrangement joins TRBV28 to TRBJ2-1; 8 nucleotides align to TRBD1. The CDR3 loop spans 14 amino acids. Trimming removed 3 bases from V and 6 bases from J; junction bases left unmatched: 4. Per the germline V gene, CDR1 is MDHEN and CDR2 is SYDVKM.

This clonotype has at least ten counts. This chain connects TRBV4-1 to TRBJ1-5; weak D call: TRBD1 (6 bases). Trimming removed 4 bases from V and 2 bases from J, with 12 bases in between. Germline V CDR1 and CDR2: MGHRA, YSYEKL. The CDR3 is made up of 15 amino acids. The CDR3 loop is CASSLYREGNQPQHF. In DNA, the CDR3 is TGCGCCAGCAGCCTTTACAGGGAGGGCAATCAGCCCCAGCATTTT.